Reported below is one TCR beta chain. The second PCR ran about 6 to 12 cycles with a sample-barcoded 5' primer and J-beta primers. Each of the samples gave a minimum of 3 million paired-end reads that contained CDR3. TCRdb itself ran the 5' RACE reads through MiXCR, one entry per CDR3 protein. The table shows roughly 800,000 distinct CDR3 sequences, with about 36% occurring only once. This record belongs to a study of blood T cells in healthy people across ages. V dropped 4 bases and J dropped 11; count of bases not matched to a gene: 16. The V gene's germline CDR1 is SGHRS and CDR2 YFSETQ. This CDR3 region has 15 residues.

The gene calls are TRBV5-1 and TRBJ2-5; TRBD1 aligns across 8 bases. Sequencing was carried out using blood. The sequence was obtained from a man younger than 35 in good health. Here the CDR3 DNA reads TGCGCCAGCAGCCCAGGGGGCGCCCCCTACAATGAGCAGTACTTC. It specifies CASSPGGAPYNEQYF.